In this sample, the clone carrying this TCR beta chain turned up a few times. These data belong to a study of cytomegalovirus exposure and HLA in healthy donors. Both 60 Vbeta primers and 13 Jbeta primers went into the PCR. Repertoires were generated with immunoSEQ multiplex PCR, while TCRdb's copy carries only in-frame clones and drops some. The profile covers 160,000 or so clones, with roughly 76% appearing a single time and roughly 4.5% taken by the ten largest. J lost 6 bases, V lost 0 bases, and 8 bases had no gene match. In germline, CDR1 is LGHNA, CDR2 YSLEER. The CDR3 totals 16 residues. V and J are TRBV4-3 and TRBJ2-3; 8 bases align to TRBD2. This TCR was sampled from a young woman in good health and CMV-seropositive. The material sequenced was PBMCs. This chain's CDR3 is CASSQESGSGADTQYF. The CDR3 DNA is TGCGCCAGCAGCCAAGAATCCGGTAGCGGGGCGGATACGCAGTATTTT.